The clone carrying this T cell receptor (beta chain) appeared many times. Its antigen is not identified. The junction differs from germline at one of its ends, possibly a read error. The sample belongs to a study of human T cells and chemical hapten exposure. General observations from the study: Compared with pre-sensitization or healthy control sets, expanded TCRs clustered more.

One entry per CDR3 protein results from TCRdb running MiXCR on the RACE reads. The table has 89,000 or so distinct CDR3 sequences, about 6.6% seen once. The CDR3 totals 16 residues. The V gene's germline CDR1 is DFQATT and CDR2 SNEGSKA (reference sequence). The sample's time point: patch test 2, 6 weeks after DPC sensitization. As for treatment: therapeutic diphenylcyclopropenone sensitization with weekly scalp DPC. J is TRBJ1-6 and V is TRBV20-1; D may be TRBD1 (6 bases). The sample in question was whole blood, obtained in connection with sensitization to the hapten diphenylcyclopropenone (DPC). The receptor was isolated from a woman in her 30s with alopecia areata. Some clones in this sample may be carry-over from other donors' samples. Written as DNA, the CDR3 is TGCAGTGCCGAGCCTATCACAGGGCACTATAGTTCACCCCTCCACTTT. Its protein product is CSAEPITGHYSSPLHF.